This TCR beta chain stems from a study of blood T cell repertoires in COVID-19. In the study overall: Samples taken during acute and convalescent COVID-19 were collected in the United States, Italy and Spain.

V dropped 6 bases and J dropped 2 bases, with 23 bases sitting between them. Germline V gene data show CDR1 as SNHLY and CDR2 as FYNNEI. The CDR3 loop spans 19 amino acids. Method: immunoSEQ multiplex PCR; TCRdb's copy keeps in-frame clones and lacks some. The data hold tens of thousands of clones, with around four fifths observed a single time. This clonotype originated in a human donor in a cohort sampled during active COVID-19. Sequencing input: peripheral blood. The chain uses TRBV2 and TRBJ2-6, with a weak D call TRBD1 (6 bases). CDR3 sequence reads: CASSPRGDKSFAGANVLTF. In DNA form, the CDR3 reads TGTGCCAGCAGCCCACGAGGGGACAAGAGTTTCGCTGGGGCCAACGTCCTGACTTTC.